These 21 T cell receptor beta chains came from one sample sequenced in a study of Tregs in tolerant kidney transplant recipients (dated by TCRdb to about 2019). The time point tag for this specimen amounts to: blood sample drawn before combined kidney and bone marrow transplant. Library method: the immunoSEQ multiplex PCR assay. The immuneACCESS repertoire file appears here via TCRdb, limited to in-frame rearrangements. These files lack a portion of the clones; in checked studies, under half of the deficit traces to unresolved V genes, and the cause of the others is not known. The sample has around 70,000 clones on record, roughly 92% of them singletons. About 10% of the sample goes to the ten largest clones. The sample here was CD8+ T cells from blood, taken before the transplant. The receptors derive from a human donor who received a combined kidney and bone marrow transplant.

The chain couples TRBV27 to TRBJ2-7, with 9 nucleotides matching TRBD1. V shed 11 bases, J shed 3 bases, and the junction held 11 bases outside the gene matches. Germline CDR1 and CDR2: MNHEY and SMNVEV (reference sequence). The CDR3 spans 14 residues. CDR3 in amino acids: CASRFGTGNYEQYF. The CDR3 DNA sequence: TGTGCCTCGCGATTCGGGACAGGGAACTACGAGCAGTACTTC.

The rearrangement uses TRBV7-8 and TRBJ2-3; D perhaps matches TRBD1 (5 bases). Germline CDR1 and CDR2: SGHVS and FQNEAQ. CDR3 length equals 14 residues. V was clipped by 0 bases and J by 2 bases, with 6 bases between them. This chain's CDR3 is CASSLAGATDTQYF. The CDR3, as DNA: TGTGCCAGCAGCTTAGCAGGGGCCACAGATACGCAGTATTTT. Full variable domain (outside the CDR3, taken from reference TRBV7-8 and TRBJ2-3): GAGVSQSPRYKVAKRGQDVALRCDPISGHVSLFWYQQALGQGPEFLTYFQNEAQLDKSGLPSDRFFAERPEGSVSTLKIQRTQQEDSAVYLCASSLAGATDTQYFGPGTRLTVL.

The CDR3, as DNA: TGTGCCAGCAGAGCAGGCCAAGAGACCCAGTACTTC. This codes for CASRAGQETQYF. This chain uses TRBV2 with TRBJ2-5; D remains ambiguous. CDR1 is SNHLY and CDR2 is FYNNEI in the germline V gene. The CDR3 runs 12 residues. Trimming pared 6 bases from V and 1 base from J, leaving 6 bases between.

This chain joins TRBV27 and TRBJ2-1; the D gene is possibly TRBD1 (5 bases). The CDR3 totals 14 residues. The V end was cut by 3 bases, the J end by 8 bases, with 14 bases between. Germline V lookup: CDR1 MNHEY, CDR2 SMNVEV (reference sequence). The CDR3: CASSFGQGDYEQFF. The CDR3 bases are TGTGCCAGCAGTTTCGGCCAGGGCGACTATGAGCAGTTCTTC.

The J gene is TRBJ2-6, the V gene TRBV9, with 7 bases fitting TRBD2. Germline CDR1 reads SGDLS; CDR2 reads YYNGEE. The CDR3 has 20 residues. J gave up 0 bases and V 4 bases, and 16 bases lay outside the gene matches. The chain's CDR3 is CASSRTHEKGRDSGANVLTF. CDR3 sequence (DNA): TGTGCCAGCAGCCGAACCCACGAGAAGGGGAGGGACTCTGGGGCCAACGTCCTGACTTTC.

This chain links TRBV4-3 with TRBJ2-1, with 10 bases aligning to TRBD2. Germline-derived CDR1 and CDR2 are LGHNA and YSLEER. Trimming at V came to 2 bases and at J to 0 bases, leaving 10 bases not matched to a gene. This CDR3 is 19 amino acids long. The CDR3 spells CASSQKWPAGGPSYNEQFF. CDR3 DNA: TGCGCCAGCAGCCAAAAATGGCCAGCGGGGGGGCCCTCCTACAATGAGCAGTTCTTC.

This chain joins TRBV4-2 and TRBJ1-1; no clear D gene. Germline V gives CDR1 LGHNA, CDR2 YNFKEQ. The ends were cut back, 4 bases at V and 4 bases at J, with 16 bases in the middle. The CDR3 totals 15 residues. CDR3: CASSPPSRLSTEAFF. The CDR3 region has the DNA TGTGCCAGCAGCCCCCCCTCCCGATTGAGCACTGAAGCTTTCTTT.

The V call is TRBV19, the J call TRBJ2-1, with 12 bases aligning to TRBD2. The CDR3 spans 18 residues. Per germline, CDR1 LNHDA and CDR2 SQIVND (reference sequence). V shed 3 bases, J shed 5 bases, and the junction held 11 bases outside the gene matches. The CDR3: CASSIGLAGGFRHNEQFF. CDR3 sequence (DNA): TGTGCCAGTAGTATCGGGCTAGCGGGGGGGTTTCGTCACAATGAGCAGTTCTTC.

V and J are TRBV23-1 and TRBJ2-7; no clear D gene. TRBV23-1 is marked as an open reading frame, function uncertain. V lost 0 bases and J 3 bases, leaving 6 bases between the germline ends. The CDR3 runs 13 residues. CDR3 in DNA: TGCGCCAGCAGTCAATCTGGCATCTACGAGCAGTACTTC. Encoded protein: CASSQSGIYEQYF.

The chain combines TRBV4-1 with TRBJ2-1; the D is unclear. Germline V lookup: CDR1 MGHRA, CDR2 YSYEKL. Between the trimmed V and J ends, which lost 3 bases and 5 bases, there was a span of 2 bases. This CDR3 region has 11 residues. Here the CDR3 reads CASSHNNEQFF. The CDR3, as DNA: TGCGCCAGCAGCCACAACAATGAGCAGTTCTTC.

This chain connects TRBV5-4 to TRBJ1-3; 8 bases align to TRBD1. The CDR3 is made up of 14 amino acids. The germline V gene has CDR1 SGHNT and CDR2 YYREEE (reference sequence). J gave up 2 bases and V 10 bases, and 8 bases lay outside the gene matches. In nucleotides, the CDR3 is TGTGCCGCAACGGGGGGACAGGCTGGAAACACCATATATTTT. Residues: CAATGGQAGNTIYF.

Here the CDR3 DNA reads TGTGCCAGCAGCGAGGGACAGGGGATTCAGCCCCAGCATTTT. Translation gives CASSEGQGIQPQHF. This sequence joins TRBV7-9 and TRBJ1-5; 10 bases align to TRBD1. The V segment lost 5 bases and the J segment 6 bases; nucleotides outside the gene matches: 4. CDR1 SEHNR and CDR2 FQNEAQ come from the germline V gene (reference sequence). This CDR3 is 14 amino acids long. Filled out from reference TRBV7-9 and TRBJ1-5, the complete variable domain reads DTGVSQNPRHKITKRGQNVTFRCDPISEHNRLYWYRQTLGQGPEFLTYFQNEAQLEKSRLLSDRFSAERPKGSFSTLEIQRTEQGDSAMYLCASSEGQGIQPQHFGDGTRLSIL.

This chain joins TRBV7-7 and TRBJ2-3; possible D gene TRBD1, 5 bases. This CDR3 is built from 14 residues. The germline V gene encodes CDR1 SSHAT and CDR2 FNYEAQ (reference sequence). Deletions cut 4 bases from V and 3 bases from J, with 11 bases between. CDR3 sequence: CASSYGQGTDTQYF. The CDR3 bases are TGTGCCAGCAGCTACGGACAAGGTACAGATACGCAGTATTTT. Full variable domain (remainder filled in from reference TRBV7-7 and TRBJ2-3): GAGVSQSPRYKVTKRGQDVTLRCDPISSHATLYWYQQALGQGPEFLTYFNYEAQPDKSGLPSDRFSAERPEGSISTLTIQRTEQRDSAMYRCASSYGQGTDTQYFGPGTRLTVL.

This chain joins TRBV4-3 and TRBJ2-7; 7 nucleotides agree with TRBD2. Germline V lookup: CDR1 LGHNA, CDR2 YSLEER. There are 17 residues in the CDR3. Trimming took 0 bases from V and 7 from J; bases not matched to a gene: 15. CDR3 amino acids: CASSQDRGGGPFREQYF. The CDR3 DNA sequence: TGCGCCAGCAGCCAAGATCGGGGCGGGGGTCCTTTCAGGGAGCAGTACTTC.

The chain uses TRBV9 and TRBJ1-1; 7 bases line up with TRBD1. Trimming at V came to 4 bases and at J to 0 bases, leaving 9 bases not matched to a gene. In germline, CDR1 is SGDLS, CDR2 YYNGEE. The CDR3 consists of 16 residues. The CDR3 DNA reads TGTGCCAGCAGCCCCCGACAGGGCAACCTGAACACTGAAGCTTTCTTT. This translates into CASSPRQGNLNTEAFF.

The chain combines TRBV4-3 with TRBJ1-4; 9 bases are shared with TRBD1. This CDR3 has 15 residues. Germline values: CDR1 LGHNA, CDR2 YSLEER. Losses at the gene ends were 4 bases for V and 8 bases for J; bases not matched to a gene: 8. CDR3 sequence (DNA): TGCGCCAGCAGCCCCCCGGGACAGGGACGAGAAAAACTGTTTTTT. The encoded protein is CASSPPGQGREKLFF.

This chain joins TRBV13 and TRBJ1-1; D gene ambiguous. The CDR3 length is 13 residues. V lost 5 bases and J lost 0, with 7 bases in between. Germline CDR1 PRHDT, CDR2 FYEKMQ (reference sequence). The CDR3 protein is CASSQFMNTEAFF. In DNA, the CDR3 is TGTGCCAGCAGCCAGTTCATGAACACTGAAGCTTTCTTT.

This sequence joins TRBV15 and TRBJ2-7, with D maybe TRBD1 (6 bases). The CDR3 runs to 16 residues. Germline V lookup: CDR1 LNHNV, CDR2 YYDKDF (reference sequence). Between the trimmed V and J ends, which lost 4 bases and 5 bases, there was a span of 21 bases. CDR3 bases: TGTGCCACCAGCAAAGGTCCGGGACACCATCCGGACGAGCAGTACTTC. Its protein product is CATSKGPGHHPDEQYF.

The V and J genes are TRBV4-1 and TRBJ2-2; tentative D call: TRBD2 (5 bases). Germline CDR1 reads MGHRA; CDR2 reads YSYEKL. The CDR3 runs 17 residues. V dropped 4 bases and J dropped 0 bases, with 15 bases sitting between them. Here the CDR3 DNA reads TGCGCCAGCAGCCCCAGAGGGTCGGTCGCGAACACCGGGGAGCTGTTTTTT. Protein: CASSPRGSVANTGELFF.

V and J are TRBV5-4 and TRBJ2-5; 7 nucleotides agree with TRBD2. Trimming took 5 bases from V and 5 from J; bases not matched to a gene: 12. Germline CDR1 reads SGHNT; CDR2 reads YYREEE (reference sequence). The CDR3 covers 15 residues. The CDR3 DNA sequence: TGTGCCAGCAGTTTTCTGGGGGGGTCGGGGGAGACCCAGTACTTC. This codes for CASSFLGGSGETQYF.

This clone was detected many times. The chain combines TRBV28 with TRBJ2-7; possible D gene TRBD1, 5 bases. Germline CDR1 and CDR2: MDHEN and SYDVKM. This CDR3 comprises 13 residues. V was pared by 7 bases and J by 5 bases, with 15 bases between. The CDR3: CASTGRVSHEQYF. The CDR3 nucleotides read TGTGCCAGCACGGGCAGGGTTTCCCACGAGCAGTACTTC.